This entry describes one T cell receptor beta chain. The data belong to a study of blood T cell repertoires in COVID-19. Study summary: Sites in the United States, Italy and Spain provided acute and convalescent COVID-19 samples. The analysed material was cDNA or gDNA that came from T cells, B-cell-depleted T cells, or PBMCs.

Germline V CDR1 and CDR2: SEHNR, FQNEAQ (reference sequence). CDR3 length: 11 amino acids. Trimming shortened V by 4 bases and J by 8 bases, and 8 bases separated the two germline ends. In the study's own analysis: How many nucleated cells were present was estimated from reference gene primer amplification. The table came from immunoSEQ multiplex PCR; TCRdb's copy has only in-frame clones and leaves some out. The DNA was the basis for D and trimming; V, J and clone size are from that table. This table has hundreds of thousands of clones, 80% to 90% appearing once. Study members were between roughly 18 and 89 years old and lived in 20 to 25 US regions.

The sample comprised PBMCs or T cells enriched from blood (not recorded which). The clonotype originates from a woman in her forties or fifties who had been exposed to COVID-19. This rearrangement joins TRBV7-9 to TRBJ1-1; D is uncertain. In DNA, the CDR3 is TGTGCCAGCAGCTCCTCCAGGGAAGCTTTCTTT. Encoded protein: CASSSSREAFF.